The rows below give T cell receptor beta chains drawn from one sample of a study of human CD4 T cells and Enterobacteriaceae. Only in-frame clones appear in the TCRdb table, and some are missing; sequencing was by immunoSEQ multiplex PCR. Among 25,000 to 30,000 clones listed, roughly 80% were seen once. The material sequenced was memory CD4+ T cells from blood. All receptors come from a human donor in good health. Both conserved end residues are part of each CDR3. A D gene is named only where the DNA matches it firmly. Rows may omit the clone size; those that give it use once, few, many or a size class.

d_gene,v_gene,abundance,len,j_gene,CDR3nt,CDR3aa
TRBD1,TRBV7-9,few,13,TRBJ1-5,TGTGCCAGCTCCCAGGGGGACAATCAGCCCCAGCATTTT,CASSQGDNQPQHF
NA,TRBV21-1,once,15,TRBJ2-7,TGTGCCAGCAGCAAATGGGGCGGGGCGACCTACGAGCAGTACTTC,CASSKWGGATYEQYF
NA,TRBV6-1,once,12,TRBJ2-7,TGTGCCAGCAGTCCAGACTACGGCAAGCAGTACTTC,CASSPDYGKQYF
NA,TRBV19,NA,14,TRBJ1-2,TGTGCCAGTATCACCTCCGGGCTCCGAAATGACTACACCTTC,CASITSGLRNDYTF
NA,TRBV10-1,NA,14,TRBJ2-3,TGCGCCAGCAGCCCCGGCGGCCTCACAGATACGCAGTATTTT,CASSPGGLTDTQYF
TRBD1,TRBV6-1,NA,15,TRBJ1-2,TGTGCCAGCAGTGTAGGACAGGGAAGATCCTATGGCTACACCTTC,CASSVGQGRSYGYTF
NA,TRBV18,NA,14,TRBJ1-1,TGTGCCAGCTCACCACAGTCGACAGACACTGAAGCTTTCTTT,CASSPQSTDTEAFF
NA,TRBV28,NA,15,TRBJ1-4,TGTGCCAGCACACCGGGCTTTTGGACTAATGAAAAACTGTTTTTT,CASTPGFWTNEKLFF
NA,TRBV6-1,NA,14,TRBJ1-1,TGTGCCAGCAGGTCAGGGTCCCAGAACACTGAAGCTTTCTTT,CASRSGSQNTEAFF
TRBD2,TRBV5-1,NA,15,TRBJ2-7,TGCGCCAGCAGCTTGTCGACTAGCGGGGGCTACGAGCAGTACTTC,CASSLSTSGGYEQYF
NA,TRBV2,NA,16,TRBJ2-7,TGTGCCAGCAGTGAAGGACCGGCACAGGGTTTCTACGAGCAGTACTTC,CASSEGPAQGFYEQYF
TRBD2,TRBV9,NA,16,TRBJ2-1,TGTGCCAGCAGCGGAGATACTAGCGGGGGTACCAATGAGCAGTTCTTC,CASSGDTSGGTNEQFF
NA,TRBV12-5,NA,11,TRBJ1-2,TGTGCTAGTGGCGAAGAAGGAGGCTACACCTTC,CASGEEGGYTF
NA,TRBV7-9,NA,15,TRBJ2-3,TGTGCCAGCAGCTTAGTCGCAGCTAGCACAGATACGCAGTATTTT,CASSLVAASTDTQYF
TRBD2,TRBV11-2,NA,19,TRBJ2-7,TGTGCCAGCAGCCCTTGGTTTTCGCTAGCGGGAGGAAGATCCTACGAGCAGTACTTC,CASSPWFSLAGGRSYEQYF
NA,TRBV28,NA,12,TRBJ1-1,TGTGCCAGCAGTCAACAGGATCTTGAAGCTTTCTTT,CASSQQDLEAFF
NA,TRBV19,NA,15,TRBJ2-1,TGTGCCAGTAGGGTTAGTGGGGGGGCCGTCTATGAGCAGTTCTTC,CASRVSGGAVYEQFF
NA,TRBV7-6,NA,13,TRBJ2-7,TGTGCCAGCAGCTTTCAGGGAATTGGCGAGCAGTACTTC,CASSFQGIGEQYF
NA,TRBV5-1,NA,15,TRBJ1-3,TGCGCCAGCAGCTTGGAGGGTGCAGGGGGAAACACCATATATTTT,CASSLEGAGGNTIYF
NA,TRBV28,NA,15,TRBJ1-5,TGTGCCAGCGTTTGGGGGGGAGGTAGCAATCAGCCCCAGCATTTT,CASVWGGGSNQPQHF
NA,TRBV5-1,NA,16,TRBJ2-7,TGCGCCAGCAGCCCCCTCAGGTTTGGACTGACCTACGAGCAGTACTTC,CASSPLRFGLTYEQYF
NA,TRBV9,once,14,TRBJ2-3,TGTGCCAGCACCAGAAGGACTAGCACAGATACGCAGTATTTT,CASTRRTSTDTQYF
TRBD1,TRBV6-5,NA,15,TRBJ1-3,TGTGCCAGCCGGTGGGACAGTCGCTCTGGAAACACCATATATTTT,CASRWDSRSGNTIYF
NA,TRBV28,NA,14,TRBJ1-5,TGTGCCAGCAGTTTTCTTGTCTCTCATCAGCCCCAGCATTTT,CASSFLVSHQPQHF
TRBD1,TRBV5-1,once,16,TRBJ2-4,TGCGCCAGCAGCCCCCAGACAGGGGTAGCCAAAAACATTCAGTACTTC,CASSPQTGVAKNIQYF
TRBD2,TRBV5-1,NA,17,TRBJ2-3,TGCGCCAGCAGCTTGGGACTAGCGGGGTCAAGCACAGATACGCAGTATTTT,CASSLGLAGSSTDTQYF
NA,TRBV5-1,NA,14,TRBJ2-1,TGCGCCAGCAGCTTTCTCAGCTCCTACAATGAGCAGTTCTTC,CASSFLSSYNEQFF
NA,TRBV10-3,NA,11,TRBJ2-1,TGTGCCAGCTCTAAGAACAATGAGCAGTTCTTC,CASSKNNEQFF
TRBD1,TRBV11-3,NA,14,TRBJ2-2,TGTGCCAGCGGACAGGGGGCGCGCGCCGGGGAGCTGTTTTTT,CASGQGARAGELFF
TRBD1,TRBV5-4,NA,14,TRBJ2-7,TGTGCCAGCAGCTTAGGACAGGGCCCCTACGAGCAGTACTTC,CASSLGQGPYEQYF
TRBD2,TRBV13,NA,18,TRBJ2-1,TGTGCCAGCAGCCCGGGACTAGCGGGATTTGGTTCCTACAATGAGCAGTTCTTC,CASSPGLAGFGSYNEQFF
NA,TRBV19,few,16,TRBJ2-1,TGTGCCAGTAGTGGCCCCGGGATTTCCGCCTACAATGAGCAGTTCTTC,CASSGPGISAYNEQFF
NA,TRBV11-3,NA,17,TRBJ1-1,TGTGCCAGCAGCTTAGAAGGCCGCCGTCTCCTTACCACTGAAGCTTTCTTT,CASSLEGRRLLTTEAFF
NA,TRBV12-5,NA,11,TRBJ2-7,TGTGCTAGTGGCCGGTCCTACGAGCAGTACTTC,CASGRSYEQYF
NA,TRBV7-9,NA,15,TRBJ1-5,TGTGCCAGCAGCTTAGGAGAGGGGAGCAATCAGCCCCAGCATTTT,CASSLGEGSNQPQHF
NA,TRBV5-4,NA,14,TRBJ2-7,TGTGCCAGCAGCCCTCCGGGCCCAGAGGCGACGCAGTACTTC,CASSPPGPEATQYF
NA,TRBV28,NA,15,TRBJ1-5,TGTGCCAGCATCATAGGGGGTATTAGCAATCAGCCCCAGCATTTT,CASIIGGISNQPQHF
NA,TRBV2,NA,13,TRBJ1-1,TGTGCCAGCAGTGTGGGACCCAACACTGAAGCTTTCTTT,CASSVGPNTEAFF
NA,TRBV15,NA,17,TRBJ2-1,TGTGCCACCAGCAGACGTGGACGGTCAAGCTCCTACAATGAGCAGTTCTTC,CATSRRGRSSSYNEQFF
NA,TRBV9,medium-sized,15,TRBJ2-1,TGTGCCAGCAGCTTGAGGACGGGATCCTACAATGAGCAGTTCTTC,CASSLRTGSYNEQFF
NA,TRBV28,NA,15,TRBJ2-3,TGTGCCAGCAGTTTTGTAGGTCAGGGCACAGATACGCAGTATTTT,CASSFVGQGTDTQYF
NA,TRBV4-1,once,18,TRBJ2-1,TGCGCCAGCAGCCAAGGTATTCTCCGGAAGAGCTCCTACAATGAGCAGTTCTTC,CASSQGILRKSSYNEQFF
NA,TRBV5-1,NA,12,TRBJ1-2,TGCGCCAGCAGCCTAGCAAACTATGGCTACACCTTC,CASSLANYGYTF
NA,TRBV14,NA,17,TRBJ2-1,TGTGCCAGCAGCCCATGGGGGGCGGGACAGAGGGACAATGAGCAGTTCTTC,CASSPWGAGQRDNEQFF
TRBD1,TRBV5-6,NA,15,TRBJ2-7,TGTGCCAGCAGCCTGTGGACAGGGATTACCTACGAGCAGTACTTC,CASSLWTGITYEQYF
TRBD2,TRBV19,NA,15,TRBJ2-7,TGTGCCAGTAGTACGGGACTAGCGGGAGTAGGCGAGCAGTACTTC,CASSTGLAGVGEQYF
NA,TRBV18,NA,12,TRBJ2-1,TGTGCCAGCTCACCACTCGGGATTGAGCAGTTCTTC,CASSPLGIEQFF
NA,TRBV5-5,NA,14,TRBJ1-4,TGTGCCAGCAGCCAGAAGCGTGGGCATGAAAAACTGTTTTTT,CASSQKRGHEKLFF
NA,TRBV6-1,NA,14,TRBJ1-1,TGTGCCAGCAGTGTAACGGGGAGATCCACTGAAGCTTTCTTT,CASSVTGRSTEAFF
NA,TRBV28,NA,14,TRBJ2-7,TGTGCCAGCAGTTTCAGAATACACTCCTACGAGCAGTACTTC,CASSFRIHSYEQYF
NA,TRBV19,medium-sized,12,TRBJ2-1,TGTGCCAGTAGGGCTGGGGTATATGAGCAGTTCTTC,CASRAGVYEQFF